This TCR beta chain stems from a study of blood T cell repertoires in COVID-19. As originally analysed: Researchers report that nucleated cell counts were estimated from reference gene primer amplification. Produced via immunoSEQ multiplex PCR; TCRdb's table is partial and in-frame only. For V, J and clone size, that table is used; D and trimming come from the DNA. The sample holds over 90,000 clones; 84% are singletons and the top ten take over 10%. Sequenced material: peripheral blood. This receptor was identified in a human donor in a cohort sampled during active or convalescent COVID-19.

The CDR3, as DNA: TGTGCCAGCAGCCAGCGGGGATACGAGCAGTACTTC. Protein product: CASSQRGYEQYF. This chain connects TRBV7-8 to TRBJ2-7; 7 positions agree with TRBD2. This CDR3 has 12 residues. V lost 5 bases to trimming and J lost 4 bases; unmatched junction nucleotides: 2. Per the germline V gene, CDR1 is SGHVS and CDR2 is FQNEAQ. Full variable domain (missing parts from reference TRBV7-8 and TRBJ2-7): GAGVSQSPRYKVAKRGQDVALRCDPISGHVSLFWYQQALGQGPEFLTYFQNEAQLDKSGLPSDRFFAERPEGSVSTLKIQRTQQEDSAVYLCASSQRGYEQYFGPGTRLTVT.